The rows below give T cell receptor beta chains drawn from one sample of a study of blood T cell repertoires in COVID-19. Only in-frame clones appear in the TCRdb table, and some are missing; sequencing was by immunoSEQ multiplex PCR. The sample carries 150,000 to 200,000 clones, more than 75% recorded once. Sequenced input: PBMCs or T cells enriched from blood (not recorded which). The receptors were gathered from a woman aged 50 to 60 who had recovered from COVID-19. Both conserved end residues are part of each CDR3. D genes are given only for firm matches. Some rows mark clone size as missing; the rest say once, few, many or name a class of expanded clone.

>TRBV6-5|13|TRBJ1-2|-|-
CASNLQQAEGYTF
TGTGCCAGCAACCTCCAGCAGGCAGAAGGCTACACCTTC
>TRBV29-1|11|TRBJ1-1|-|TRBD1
CSAKQGVEAFF
TGCAGCGCTAAACAGGGGGTTGAAGCTTTCTTT
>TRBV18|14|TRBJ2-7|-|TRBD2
CASSPPAGVYEQYF
TGTGCCAGCTCACCACCGGCGGGAGTGTACGAGCAGTACTTC
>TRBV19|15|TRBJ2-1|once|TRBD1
CASSTGTGMGNEQFF
TGTGCCAGTAGTACCGGGACAGGGATGGGCAATGAGCAGTTCTTC
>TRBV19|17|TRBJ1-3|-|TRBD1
CASSWKPGGTSGNTIYF
TGTGCCAGTAGTTGGAAACCAGGGGGGACCTCTGGAAACACCATATATTTT
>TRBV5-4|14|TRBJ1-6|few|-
CASSVGGHNSPLHF
TGTGCCAGCAGCGTAGGGGGTCATAATTCACCCCTCCACTTT
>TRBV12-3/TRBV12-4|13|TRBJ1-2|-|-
CASTLGLPSGYTF
TGTGCCAGCACCCTGGGCTTGCCCAGCGGCTACACCTTC
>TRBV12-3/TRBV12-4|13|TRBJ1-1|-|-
CASSFGGGAEAFF
TGTGCCAGCAGTTTTGGGGGAGGGGCTGAAGCTTTCTTT
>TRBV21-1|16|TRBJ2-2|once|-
CASSKIVAGETGELFF
TGTGCCAGCAGCAAAATCGTAGCGGGAGAGACCGGGGAGCTGTTTTTT
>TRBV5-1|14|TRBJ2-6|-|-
CASSAGPGANVLTF
TGCGCCAGCAGCGCAGGGCCTGGGGCCAACGTCCTGACTTTC
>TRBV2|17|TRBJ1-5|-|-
CASAILRPSNSNQPQHF
TGTGCCAGCGCCATACTACGGCCTTCTAATAGCAATCAGCCCCAGCATTTT